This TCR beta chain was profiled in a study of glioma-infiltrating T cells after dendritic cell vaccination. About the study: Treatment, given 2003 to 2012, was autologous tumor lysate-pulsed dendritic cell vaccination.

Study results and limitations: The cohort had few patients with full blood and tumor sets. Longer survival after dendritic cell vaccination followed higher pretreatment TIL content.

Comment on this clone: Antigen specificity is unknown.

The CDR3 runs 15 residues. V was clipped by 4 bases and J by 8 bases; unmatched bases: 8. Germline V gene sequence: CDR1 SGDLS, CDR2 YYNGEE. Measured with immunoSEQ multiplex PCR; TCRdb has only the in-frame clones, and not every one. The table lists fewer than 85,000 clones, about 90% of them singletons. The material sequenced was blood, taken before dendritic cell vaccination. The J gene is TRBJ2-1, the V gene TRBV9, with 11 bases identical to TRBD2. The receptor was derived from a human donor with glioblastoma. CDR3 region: CASSNSGRAGDEQFF. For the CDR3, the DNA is TGTGCCAGCAGCAATAGCGGGAGGGCCGGTGATGAGCAGTTCTTC. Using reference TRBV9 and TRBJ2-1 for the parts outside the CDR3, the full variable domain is DSGVTQTPKHLITATGQRVTLRCSPRSGDLSVYWYQQSLDQGLQFLIQYYNGEERAKGNILERFSAQQFPDLHSELNLSSLELGDSALYFCASSNSGRAGDEQFFGPGTRLTVL.